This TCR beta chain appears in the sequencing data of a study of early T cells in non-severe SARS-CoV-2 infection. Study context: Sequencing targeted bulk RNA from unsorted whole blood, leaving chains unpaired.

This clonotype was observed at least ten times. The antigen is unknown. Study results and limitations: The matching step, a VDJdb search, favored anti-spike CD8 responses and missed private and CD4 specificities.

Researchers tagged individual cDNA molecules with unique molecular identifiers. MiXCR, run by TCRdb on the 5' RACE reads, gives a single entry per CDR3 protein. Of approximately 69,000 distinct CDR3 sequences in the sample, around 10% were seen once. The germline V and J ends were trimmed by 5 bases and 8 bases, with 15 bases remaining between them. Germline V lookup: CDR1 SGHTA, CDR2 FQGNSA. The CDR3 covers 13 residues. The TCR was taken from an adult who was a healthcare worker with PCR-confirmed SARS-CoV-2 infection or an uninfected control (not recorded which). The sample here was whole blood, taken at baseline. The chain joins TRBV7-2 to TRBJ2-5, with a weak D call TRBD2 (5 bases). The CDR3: CASSNRDGKTQYF. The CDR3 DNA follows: TGTGCCAGCAGCAATCGAGACGGGAAAACCCAGTACTTC.